The entry that follows covers one T cell receptor beta chain sequence. The data belong to a study of blood T cell repertoires in COVID-19. Study context: The samples span acute and convalescent COVID-19 from the United States, Italy and Spain. Nucleic acid was either cDNA or gDNA, and it came from T cells, B-cell-depleted T cells, or PBMCs.

Original processing notes: Estimation of nucleated cell counts was performed using reference gene primer amplification. The data were produced by immunoSEQ multiplex PCR, yet TCRdb's version contains in-frame clones alone and is incomplete. The V and J calls and clone size are taken from that table; D and trimming were inferred from the DNA. The sample has approximately 210,000 clones, approximately 90% seen once. The TCR comes from a human donor in a cohort sampled during active COVID-19. The source material was peripheral blood.

The CDR3, as DNA: TGTGCCAGCAGCAGACCGGGGACTAGCGGGGGCCAAAGCACAGATACGCAGTATTTT. Protein sequence: CASSRPGTSGGQSTDTQYF. The V gene is TRBV21-1, the J gene TRBJ2-3; whether TRBD2, the table's D call, matches the DNA was not checked. TRBV21-1 is labeled a pseudogene. The CDR3 consists of 19 residues.